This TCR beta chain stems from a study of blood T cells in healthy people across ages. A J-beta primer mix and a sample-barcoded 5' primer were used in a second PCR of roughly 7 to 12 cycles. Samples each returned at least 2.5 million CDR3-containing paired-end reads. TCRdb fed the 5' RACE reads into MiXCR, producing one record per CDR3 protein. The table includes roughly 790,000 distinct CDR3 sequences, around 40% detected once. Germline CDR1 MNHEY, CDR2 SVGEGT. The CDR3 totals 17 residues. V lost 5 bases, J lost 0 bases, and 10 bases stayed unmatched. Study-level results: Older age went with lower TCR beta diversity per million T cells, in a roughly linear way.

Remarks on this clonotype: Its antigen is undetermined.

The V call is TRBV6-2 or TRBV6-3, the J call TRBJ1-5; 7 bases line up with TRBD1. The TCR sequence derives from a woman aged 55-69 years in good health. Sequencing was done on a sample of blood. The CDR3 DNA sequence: TGTGCCAGCAGTCAAGAACAGGGGTCATATAGCAATCAGCCCCAGCATTTT. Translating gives CASSQEQGSYSNQPQHF.